These 27 T cell receptor beta chains were sequenced from one sample in a study of T cells after yellow fever vaccination. From the 5' RACE reads, TCRdb called clonotypes with MiXCR, one entry per CDR3 protein. The sample lists 300,000 to 400,000 distinct CDR3 sequences, 12% occurring once. The sequencing used CD4+ T cells sorted from PBMCs, collected 15 days after the yellow fever booster vaccination. These receptor sequences come from a man younger than 35 who received the YFV17D yellow fever vaccine.

CDR3 DNA: TGTGCCAGCAGCTTTCAAGATAATTCACCCCTCCACTTT. Amino acid sequence: CASSFQDNSPLHF. The J gene is TRBJ1-6, the V gene TRBV7-2; D is ambiguous. CDR1 is SGHTA and CDR2 is FQGNSA in the germline V gene. V shed 3 bases and J shed 5 bases, with 5 bases lying between them. The CDR3 sequence is 13 residues long.

The chain uses TRBV5-4 and TRBJ2-2, with D perhaps being TRBD1 or TRBD2 (5 bases each). CDR3 length: 15 residues. Germline V gives CDR1 SGHNT, CDR2 YYREEE (reference sequence). With 3 bases removed from V and 2 bases from J, the gap between germline ends came to 11 bases. The DNA for the CDR3 is TGTGCCAGCAGCTCCGGGACGAGAAACACCGGGGAGCTGTTTTTT. This encodes CASSSGTRNTGELFF.

This clonotype came up a few times. The chain is built from TRBV20-1 and TRBJ1-4; D not certain. The CDR3 totals 12 residues. The germline CDR1 and CDR2 sequences are DFQATT and SNEGSKA (reference sequence). The CDR3 DNA is TGCAGCGGCTTCGAGTTACAGGAAAAACTGTTTTTT. Amino acid sequence: CSGFELQEKLFF.

This clonotype has a handful of counts. The chain is built from TRBV10-3 and TRBJ2-3; 7 bases align to TRBD1. V lost 10 bases to trimming and J lost 10 bases; unmatched junction nucleotides: 11. This CDR3 comprises 12 residues. Germline V gene data show CDR1 as ENHRY and CDR2 as SYGVKD. The CDR3 DNA reads as TGTGCCACTAAACGGGACAGTCTTTCGCAGTATTTT. The encoded protein is CATKRDSLSQYF.

To note about this clonotype: Possible read error: a much larger clone is one base away. Here the CDR3 reads CASSLVGGHTDTLYF. The CDR3 bases are TGTGCCAGCAGCTTGGTTGGGGGCCACACAGATACGCTGTATTTT. This rearrangement joins TRBV5-6 to TRBJ2-3, with D maybe TRBD1 (6 bases). The germline V gene has CDR1 SGHDT and CDR2 YYEEEE. The CDR3 has 15 residues.

This sequence joins TRBV4-3 and TRBJ1-2; D is uncertain. Germline CDR1 reads LGHNA; CDR2 reads YSLEER. Trimming shortened V by 0 bases and J by 8 bases, and 13 bases separated the two germline ends. The CDR3 sequence is 14 residues long. The chain's CDR3 is CASSQDAQERGYTF. CDR3 coding DNA: TGCGCCAGCAGCCAAGATGCCCAGGAAAGGGGCTACACCTTC.

A few counts support this clonotype. V gene TRBV7-2 combines with J gene TRBJ2-1; unclear D gene. The CDR3 is 13 amino acids. Germline V gives CDR1 SGHTA, CDR2 FQGNSA. V lost 3 bases and J 8 bases, leaving 11 bases between the germline ends. CDR3 bases: TGTGCCAGCAGCTTCGACCGGCAGGATGAGCAGTTCTTC. It specifies CASSFDRQDEQFF.

In its sample, this clonotype was seen a few times. This chain joins TRBV5-1 and TRBJ2-5, with D possibly matching TRBD2 (6 bases). Germline CDR1 reads SGHRS; CDR2 reads YFSETQ. Deletions cut 0 bases from V and 1 base from J, with 13 bases between. The CDR3 is made up of 16 amino acids. The CDR3 DNA reads as TGCGCCAGCAGCTTGGATGTATGGGGGGTCCAAGAGACCCAGTACTTC. Translation gives CASSLDVWGVQETQYF.

The rearrangement uses TRBV3-1 and TRBJ2-5, with 9 bases fitting TRBD2. V lost 2 bases to trimming and J lost 4 bases; unmatched junction nucleotides: 8. The germline V gene has CDR1 LGHDT and CDR2 YNNKEL (reference sequence). The CDR3 is 16 amino acids. The CDR3 DNA reads TGTGCCAGCAGCCAATTATCGCGGGGGGGGCCAGAGACCCAGTACTTC. It encodes CASSQLSRGGPETQYF.

This clonotype was seen a handful of times. The chain recombines TRBV4-1 with TRBJ2-1; D may correspond to TRBD1 or TRBD2 (5 bases each). V lost 3 bases to trimming and J lost 3 bases, with 9 bases between them. Germline assignment: CDR1 MGHRA and CDR2 YSYEKL. The CDR3 extends over 14 amino acids. CDR3 amino acids: CASSQGTFYNEQFF. The DNA of the CDR3 is TGCGCCAGCAGCCAGGGGACGTTCTACAATGAGCAGTTCTTC.

This clonotype was detected only a few times. The rearrangement uses TRBV6-1 and TRBJ1-4; no reliable D call. Germline assignment: CDR1 MNHNS and CDR2 SASEGT. The CDR3 runs 14 residues. V lost 1 base to trimming and J lost 10 bases, with 13 bases between them. This CDR3 reads CASSEGTTLGKLFF. CDR3 coding DNA: TGTGCCAGCAGTGAAGGGACCACACTGGGAAAACTGTTTTTT.

The chain links TRBV20-1 to TRBJ1-2; 9 positions match TRBD1. With 5 bases clipped from V and 7 bases from J, the junction kept 11 bases outside the gene matches. Looked up from germline, CDR1 is DFQATT and CDR2 is SNEGSKA (reference sequence). This CDR3 spans 14 amino acids. The CDR3: CSARTQGAQSGYTF. The CDR3, as DNA: TGCAGTGCTCGGACACAGGGGGCGCAATCTGGCTACACCTTC.

This clonotype was recorded a few times. V usage is TRBV2 and J usage is TRBJ2-3; 9 positions match TRBD2. The CDR3 contains 16 residues. V lost 6 bases to trimming and J lost 5 bases; unmatched junction nucleotides: 12. CDR1 and CDR2 from the germline V gene are SNHLY and FYNNEI. Written as DNA, the CDR3 is TGTGCCAGCAGGCCAGAGCGGGGGGAATCAGGAGATACGCAGTATTTT. Residues: CASRPERGESGDTQYF.

This clonotype was observed a handful of times. This chain connects TRBV20-1 to TRBJ1-2, with D unresolved. The CDR3 is 12 amino acids. Trimming took 6 bases from V and 1 from J, leaving 9 bases between them. The germline CDR1 and CDR2 sequences are DFQATT and SNEGSKA (reference sequence). CDR3 nucleotides: TGCAGTGCCCCTCGCGGTAACTATGGCTACACCTTC. It yields the protein CSAPRGNYGYTF.

This clonotype was seen repeatedly, ten times or more. The chain has TRBV11-2 and TRBJ2-7, with D possibly TRBD2 on 6 matching bases. The CDR3 length is 17 residues. V was shortened by 3 bases and J by 0 bases, with 18 bases between the two germline ends. From germline, CDR1 is SGHAT and CDR2 FQNNGV. The CDR3 reads CASSFLLPGTVSYEQYF. In DNA, the CDR3 is TGTGCCAGCAGCTTCCTCCTACCCGGGACTGTCTCCTACGAGCAGTACTTC.

The V call is TRBV29-1, the J call TRBJ2-7; D may be TRBD1 (5 bases). The CDR3 loop spans 15 amino acids. Trimming shortened V by 4 bases and J by 6 bases, and 22 bases separated the two germline ends. The germline V gene has CDR1 SQVTM and CDR2 ANQGSEA. The CDR3 loop is CSVGQGGRVESEQYF. The CDR3 DNA reads as TGCAGCGTTGGCCAGGGTGGCAGGGTGGAAAGCGAGCAGTACTTC.

The chain recombines TRBV12-3 or TRBV12-4 with TRBJ1-2, with TRBD1 identical over 7 bases. V trimming: 6 bases; J trimming: 4 bases; junction bases outside the gene matches: 5. This CDR3 region has 13 residues. DNA of the CDR3: TGTGCCAGCAGGAGGACAGGTCCCTATGGCTACACCTTC. This sequence encodes CASRRTGPYGYTF.

This clonotype has a handful of counts. The rearrangement joins TRBV6-2 or TRBV6-3 to TRBJ2-7, with TRBD1 matching over 7 bases. After removal of 4 bases from V and 3 bases from J, the junction contained 9 bases not matched to a gene. The CDR3 contains 15 residues. Germline V gene sequence: CDR1 MNHEY, CDR2 SVGEGT. The CDR3 DNA is TGTGCCAGCAGTTCCACTAGACAGGGAAACTACGAGCAGTACGTC. It specifies CASSSTRQGNYEQYV.

This clonotype was counted between two and nine times. The chain carries TRBV6-2 or TRBV6-3 and TRBJ2-7; TRBD2 agrees at 7 bases. Germline CDR1 MNHEY, CDR2 SVGEGT. The CDR3 spans 14 residues. J gave up 3 bases and V 5 bases, and 7 bases lay outside the gene matches. CDR3 coding DNA: TGTGCCAGCAGTCCTGGACTAGTTGACTACGAGCAGTACGTC. Its protein is CASSPGLVDYEQYV.

This clonotype appeared many times. This rearrangement joins TRBV10-3 to TRBJ1-1; D gene uncertain. The germline V gene encodes CDR1 ENHRY and CDR2 SYGVKD. The CDR3 has 15 residues. The V end was cut by 0 bases, the J end by 0 bases, with 8 bases between. Here the CDR3 DNA reads TGTGCCATCAGTGAGTCGGCCAGATTGAACACTGAAGCTTTCTTT. This codes for CAISESARLNTEAFF.

This clonotype was seen at least ten times. The chain recombines TRBV4-3 with TRBJ2-7; D gene ambiguous. V shed 4 bases and J shed 3 bases, with 13 bases lying between them. CDR3 length: 14 amino acids. Germline CDR1 is LGHNA and CDR2 is YSLEER. This chain's CDR3 is CASSRSGRSYEQYF. In nucleotides, the CDR3 is TGCGCCAGCAGCCGTTCGGGCAGGAGCTACGAGCAGTACTTC.

This clonotype was observed many times. The CDR3 loop is CSVEEGQRDTDTQYF. DNA of the CDR3: TGCAGCGTTGAAGAAGGGCAAAGAGACACAGATACGCAGTATTTT. The J gene is TRBJ2-3, the V gene TRBV29-1; D not certain. Trimming removed 0 bases at V and 2 bases at J, with 12 bases between. Germline V gene sequence: CDR1 SQVTM, CDR2 ANQGSEA. The CDR3 runs to 15 residues.

This clonotype has just a few counts. The chain links TRBV6-5 to TRBJ1-1; possibly TRBD1 for D (6 bases). Germline V gives CDR1 MNHEY, CDR2 SVGAGI. This CDR3 comprises 16 residues. Trimming cost V 0 bases and J 0 bases, with 11 bases left between them. The CDR3 DNA reads TGTGCCAGCAGTTACTCGAACGGACAGCTGAACACTGAAGCTTTCTTT. Translating gives CASSYSNGQLNTEAFF.

Ten or more counts support this clonotype. This chain links TRBV25-1 with TRBJ1-2; D uncertain. In germline, CDR1 is MGHDK, CDR2 SYGVNS. The CDR3 is 12 residues long. V dropped 7 bases and J dropped 3 bases, with 9 bases sitting between them. Written as DNA, the CDR3 is TGTGCCAGCAATACCGGGGACTATGGCTACACCTTC. Translating gives CASNTGDYGYTF.

At least ten counts were recorded for this clonotype. This chain links TRBV5-1 with TRBJ2-7, with D possibly TRBD2 on 5 matching bases. The germline V and J ends were trimmed by 4 bases and 6 bases, with 11 bases remaining between them. The germline gives CDR1 SGHRS, CDR2 YFSETQ. The CDR3 totals 12 residues. CDR3 loop: CASSRSEGEQYF. The CDR3 region has the DNA TGCGCCAGCAGCCGCAGCGAGGGCGAGCAGTACTTC.

This clonotype has ten or more counts. In nucleotides, the CDR3 is TGCGCCAGCAGCTTGGGGCCCAGGACGAACACCGGGGAGCTGTTTTTT. Encoded protein: CASSLGPRTNTGELFF. J is TRBJ2-2 and V is TRBV5-1; the D is unclear. The V end lost 0 bases, the J end lost 0 bases, and 9 bases lay between the germline ends. CDR3 length equals 16 residues. Germline assignment: CDR1 SGHRS and CDR2 YFSETQ. Using reference TRBV5-1 and TRBJ2-2 for the parts outside the CDR3, the full variable domain is KAGVTQTPRYLIKTRGQQVTLSCSPISGHRSVSWYQQTPGQGLQFLFEYFSETQRNKGNFPGRFSGRQFSNSRSEMNVSTLELGDSALYLCASSLGPRTNTGELFFGEGSRLTVL.

The chain has TRBV12-3 or TRBV12-4 and TRBJ2-3; perhaps D is TRBD1 or TRBD2 (6 bases each). The CDR3 is 16 residues long. Trimming removed 7 bases from V and 6 bases from J, with 23 bases in between. CDR3 residues: CASTPLWGASSDTQYF. The DNA for the CDR3 is TGTGCCAGCACCCCATTATGGGGGGCAAGCTCGGATACGCAGTATTTT.